A single sample is the source of the 24 T cell receptor beta chains below, sequenced in a study of CD8 T cell repertoires and HIV-1 epitope variants. Sequencing used immunoSEQ multiplex PCR; TCRdb keeps in-frame clones, though not all of them. The profile shows about 4,400 clones, 68% of them singletons. These receptors have no known antigen. Sequenced: cultured CD8+ T cells derived from PBMCs. The receptors were gathered from a male donor with HIV.

The chain recombines TRBV6-1 with TRBJ2-7, with unresolved D. V was cut by 5 bases and J by 2 bases, with 4 bases left in between. The CDR3 sequence is 11 residues long. CDR1 MNHNS and CDR2 SASEGT come from the germline V gene. The CDR3 bases are TGTGCCAGCAGTTCAACCTACGAGCAGTACTTC. This translates into CASSSTYEQYF.

This clone was found a few times. The genes are TRBV19 and TRBJ2-1, with 8 bases lining up with TRBD2. Germline trimming cut 0 bases from V and 1 base from J; bases unmatched to any gene: 2. The CDR3 runs to 16 residues. Germline CDR1 LNHDA, CDR2 SQIVND (reference sequence). The DNA of the CDR3 is TGTGCCAGTAGTATAGAGGGCGGGAGGTCCTACAATGAGCAGTTCTTC. It encodes CASSIEGGRSYNEQFF.

The rearrangement uses TRBV20-1 and TRBJ2-7; no definite D call. Per germline, CDR1 DFQATT and CDR2 SNEGSKA (reference sequence). With 6 bases removed from V and 3 bases from J, the gap between germline ends came to 6 bases. The CDR3 totals 10 residues. In DNA form, the CDR3 reads TGCAGTGCAACGGACTACGAGCAGTACTTC. This encodes CSATDYEQYF.

This chain uses TRBV19 with TRBJ2-1; 11 nucleotides agree with TRBD2. V gave up 7 bases and J gave up 7 bases; unmatched junction bases: 12. This CDR3 region has 16 residues. From germline, CDR1 is LNHDA and CDR2 SQIVND (reference sequence). CDR3 in amino acids: CASTHLTSGSRNEQFF. CDR3 sequence (DNA): TGTGCCAGTACCCATCTCACTAGCGGGAGTCGGAATGAGCAGTTCTTC.

The chain links TRBV5-6 to TRBJ2-1, with TRBD1 as a possible D gene (6 bases). Trimming shortened V by 4 bases and J by 7 bases, and 12 bases separated the two germline ends. Germline assignment: CDR1 SGHDT and CDR2 YYEEEE. This CDR3 comprises 13 residues. Written as DNA, the CDR3 is TGTGCCAGCAGCCTGGGACATCCGAATGAGCAGTTCTTC. Its translation: CASSLGHPNEQFF.

The chain has TRBV29-1 and TRBJ1-1, with D possibly matching TRBD1 (5 bases). The ends were cut back, 3 bases at V and 5 bases at J, with 10 bases in the middle. The germline gives CDR1 SQVTM, CDR2 ANQGSEA. The CDR3 extends over 12 amino acids. The CDR3 is CSVEVGGTEAFF. CDR3 sequence (DNA): TGCAGCGTTGAGGTGGGGGGGACTGAAGCTTTCTTT.

This chain links TRBV7-2 with TRBJ2-1; D not certain. The CDR3 is 16 amino acids. The V end was cut by 5 bases, the J end by 3 bases, with 17 bases between. CDR1 is SGHTA and CDR2 is FQGNSA in the germline V gene. The CDR3 protein is CASSADTPRFYNEQFF. DNA for the CDR3: TGTGCCAGCAGCGCCGACACCCCCCGATTCTACAATGAGCAGTTCTTC.

The chain employs TRBV6-5 and TRBJ1-2; 7 bases line up with TRBD1. CDR3 length equals 13 residues. Germline CDR1 and CDR2: MNHEY and SVGAGI. Trimming at V came to 4 bases and at J to 8 bases, leaving 7 bases not matched to a gene. The CDR3 nucleotides read TGTGCCAGCAGTTTTGACAGGGTGGGAGGCTACACCTTC. The encoded protein is CASSFDRVGGYTF.

In its sample, this clone was seen a few times. The rearrangement uses TRBV27 and TRBJ1-2; 9 bases line up with TRBD1. The CDR3 loop spans 16 amino acids. Trimming cost V 6 bases and J 2 bases; bases outside gene matches: 10. Germline values: CDR1 MNHEY, CDR2 SMNVEV (reference sequence). The CDR3 sequence: CASSAGTGRGNYGYTF. The CDR3 DNA follows: TGTGCCAGCAGCGCTGGGACAGGGCGAGGAAACTATGGCTACACCTTC.

V and J are TRBV6-5 and TRBJ2-1; 8 bases fit TRBD2. In germline, CDR1 is MNHEY, CDR2 SVGAGI. V lost 5 bases and J lost 3; bases outside the gene matches: 6. The CDR3 is made up of 15 amino acids. CDR3 in DNA: TGTGCCAGCAGTACGTCCGGGACTAGCTACAATGAGCAGTTCTTC. Translation: CASSTSGTSYNEQFF.

This rearrangement joins TRBV7-8 to TRBJ2-3; 8 bases fit TRBD2. The CDR3 sequence is 15 residues long. CDR1 and CDR2 from the germline V gene are SGHVS and FQNEAQ. The J segment lost 6 bases and the V segment lost 6 bases, leaving 11 bases of the junction unmatched. The CDR3 sequence is CASSKTVAGSDTQYF. The CDR3 DNA follows: TGTGCCAGCAGTAAGACGGTAGCGGGGTCTGATACGCAGTATTTT.

This clone was detected a few times. The rearrangement links TRBV19 to TRBJ1-1, with a weak D call TRBD1 (5 bases). The CDR3 consists of 13 residues. The germline gives CDR1 LNHDA, CDR2 SQIVND (reference sequence). V was trimmed by 0 bases and J by 4 bases, leaving 6 bases between them. CDR3 sequence reads: CASSIDGGTEAFF. The CDR3 DNA reads TGTGCCAGTAGTATAGACGGGGGCACTGAAGCTTTCTTT.

The chain joins TRBV10-2 to TRBJ2-1; 8 positions match TRBD2. Trimming removed 5 bases from V and 6 bases from J; junction bases left unmatched: 9. The CDR3 has 15 residues. Germline V CDR1 and CDR2: WSHSY, SAAADI. This CDR3 is CASSFLREAPNEQFF. The CDR3 coding sequence is TGCGCCAGCAGTTTTCTGCGGGAGGCCCCCAATGAGCAGTTCTTC.

This clone was observed a few times. This chain joins TRBV10-3 and TRBJ2-1, with 8 positions matching TRBD2. CDR1 and CDR2 (germline): ENHRY, SYGVKD. V shed 0 bases, J shed 0 bases, and the junction held 4 bases outside the gene matches. This CDR3 comprises 17 residues. Here the CDR3 DNA reads TGTGCCATCAGTGAGTCGACGGCGGGGGGCTCCTACAATGAGCAGTTCTTC. Its translation is CAISESTAGGSYNEQFF.

The chain carries TRBV11-1 and TRBJ1-5; D not certain. The CDR3 sequence is 14 residues long. Between the trimmed V and J ends, which lost 5 bases and 0 bases, there was a span of 8 bases. CDR1 is SGHAT, CDR2 FQDESV, per germline (reference sequence). Here the CDR3 reads CASSPSYSNQPQHF. The DNA of the CDR3 is TGTGCCAGCAGCCCGAGCTATAGCAATCAGCCCCAGCATTTT.

The chain uses TRBV5-1 and TRBJ2-5; TRBD1 might be the D (5 bases). CDR1 and CDR2 (germline): SGHRS, YFSETQ. The V end was cut by 1 base, the J end by 1 base, with 8 bases between. The CDR3 sequence is 14 residues long. The CDR3 region has the DNA TGCGCCAGCAGCTTGAGTAGGGGCCAAGAGACCCAGTACTTC. Its protein product is CASSLSRGQETQYF.

In this sample, this clone turned up a few times. The CDR3: CASSVTGGEETQYF. CDR3 coding DNA: TGTGCCAGCAGCGTAACAGGGGGGGAAGAGACCCAGTACTTC. The chain employs TRBV7-2 and TRBJ2-5, with D tentatively TRBD1 (8 bases). CDR3 size: 14 residues. The V end lost 5 bases, the J end lost 3 bases, and 13 bases lay between the germline ends. Germline-derived CDR1 and CDR2 are SGHTA and FQGNSA.

The V and J genes are TRBV6-1 and TRBJ1-2; no firm D call. This CDR3 spans 13 amino acids. Germline CDR1 and CDR2: MNHNS and SASEGT. The V and J ends lost 2 bases and 4 bases respectively, with 8 bases between them. The CDR3 nucleotides read TGTGCCAGCAGTGAATTTGATACCTATGGCTACACCTTC. It yields the protein CASSEFDTYGYTF.

This clone has a handful of counts. This rearrangement joins TRBV18 to TRBJ2-2; D not certain. Germline values: CDR1 KGHSH, CDR2 LQKENI. V was clipped by 0 bases and J by 0 bases, with 8 bases between them. The CDR3 length is 16 residues. CDR3 region: CASSPPETANTGELFF. The CDR3 DNA reads as TGTGCCAGCTCACCACCAGAGACGGCGAACACCGGGGAGCTGTTTTTT.

This clone was seen more than once but under ten times. As DNA, the CDR3 is TGTGCCAGCAGTTTTCGGAGGACGGGGGGCTTCTTT. This codes for CASSFRRTGGFF. The chain has TRBV28 and TRBJ1-1; D might be TRBD1 (6 bases). CDR3 length equals 12 residues. Germline V CDR1 and CDR2: MDHEN, SYDVKM. V was pared by 3 bases and J by 14 bases, with 16 bases between.

This clone is medium-sized within its sample. The chain couples TRBV6-4 to TRBJ1-6; D is ambiguous. The CDR3 contains 13 residues. The germline V gene encodes CDR1 MRHNA and CDR2 SNTAGT. Trimming shortened V by 2 bases and J by 5 bases, and 4 bases separated the two germline ends. For the CDR3, the DNA is TGTGCCAGCAGTGACGGAGATAATTCACCCCTCCACTTT. It encodes CASSDGDNSPLHF.

The gene calls are TRBV20-1 and TRBJ1-1; D gene ambiguous. This CDR3 has 11 residues. Deletions cut 5 bases from V and 3 bases from J, with 7 bases between. Germline V gene lookup returns CDR1 DFQATT and CDR2 SNEGSKA (reference sequence). The CDR3 loop is CSARAHTEAFF. The CDR3 DNA follows: TGCAGTGCTCGAGCCCACACTGAAGCTTTCTTT.

V gene TRBV27 combines with J gene TRBJ1-5; 7 bases match TRBD1. V lost 2 bases to trimming and J lost 0 bases; unmatched junction nucleotides: 4. The germline V gene encodes CDR1 MNHEY and CDR2 SMNVEV (reference sequence). CDR3 length equals 16 residues. CDR3 protein: CASSLAGQVSNQPQHF. For the CDR3, the DNA is TGTGCCAGCAGTTTAGCCGGACAGGTTAGCAATCAGCCCCAGCATTTT.

Note on this clone: Its ends do not fully match the called genes, so a read error is possible. V is TRBV4-1 and J is TRBJ1-5; D is undetermined. Germline V lookup: CDR1 MGHRA, CDR2 YSYEKL. The CDR3 is 15 residues long. The CDR3 is CASSEEWGLNQPQHF. Written as DNA, the CDR3 is TGCGCCAGCAGCGAAGAATGGGGATTAAATCAGCCCCAGCATTTT.